Presented here are 21 T cell receptor beta chains from one specimen sequenced in a study of T cell repertoires in cytomegalovirus infection (dated by TCRdb to between 2019 and 2020). The sequencer listed for this sample is Illumina HiSeq 1500. TCRdb reanalyzed the raw reads on its own, using fastp at Q25 for trimming and MiXCR for clone calling, and kept in-frame beta chains. All rows with the same CDR3 protein become a single entry with the most common DNA and genes. The sample data list about 680,000 distinct CDR3 sequences, and more than 20% of these were observed just once. Of the sample, 7% to 9% is held by the ten largest clones. The sample taken for sequencing was CD8+ T cells from PBMCs. These TCRs come from a human donor in good health (CMV status not recorded). Some clones in this sample may be carry-over from other donors' samples.

This clonotype was seen a handful of times. The V gene is TRBV6-1, the J gene TRBJ2-7; TRBD1 matches at 7 bases. Germline CDR1 MNHNS, CDR2 SASEGT. With 5 bases clipped from V and 2 bases from J, the junction kept 9 bases outside the gene matches. The CDR3 runs 15 residues. The CDR3 bases are TGTGCCAGCAGTCCGTACAGGGGTTCGGCCTACGAGCAGTACGTC. This codes for CASSPYRGSAYEQYV.

This clonotype occurred a few times. CDR3 sequence reads: CASSPSPPTVEGREPQYF. The CDR3 region has the DNA TGTGCCAGCAGTCCTAGCCCTCCGACAGTCGAGGGAAGAGAACCCCAGTACTTC. The V gene is TRBV27, the J gene TRBJ2-5; D could derive from TRBD1 or TRBD2 (5 bases each). CDR3 length equals 18 residues. Trimming cost V 5 bases and J 9 bases, with 31 bases left between them. Looked up from germline, CDR1 is MNHEY and CDR2 is SMNVEV (reference sequence).

This clonotype was picked up a small number of times. The rearrangement joins TRBV9 to TRBJ1-1, with 9 bases fitting TRBD1. V shed 0 bases and J 3 bases; nucleotides not matched to a gene: 3. The CDR3 length is 15 residues. CDR1 and CDR2 (germline): SGDLS, YYNGEE. CDR3 sequence reads: CASSVVRQGDTEAFF. DNA for the CDR3: TGTGCCAGCAGCGTAGTCAGACAGGGGGACACTGAAGCTTTCTTT.

The V call is TRBV4-1, the J call TRBJ1-1, with no clear D. CDR3 length equals 13 residues. V was clipped by 4 bases and J by 0 bases, with 6 bases between them. Germline V gene data show CDR1 as MGHRA and CDR2 as YSYEKL. The CDR3 nucleotides read TGCGCCAGCAGCCCTGCTATGAACACTGAAGCTTTCTTT. The encoded protein is CASSPAMNTEAFF.

At least ten counts were recorded for this clonotype. V is TRBV7-8 and J is TRBJ1-1, with 8 nucleotides matching TRBD1. This CDR3 spans 16 amino acids. CDR1 SGHVS and CDR2 FQNEAQ come from the germline V gene. The V gene end was trimmed by 2 bases and the J gene end by 4 bases; junction bases not matched to a gene: 9. CDR3 sequence reads: CASSLPGTGGGTEAFF. The CDR3 nucleotides read TGTGCCAGCAGCTTACCGGGAACAGGGGGAGGCACTGAAGCTTTCTTT.

This clonotype was detected a few times. The gene calls are TRBV29-1 and TRBJ2-3; D possibly corresponds to TRBD2 (6 bases). Germline values: CDR1 SQVTM, CDR2 ANQGSEA. V lost 8 bases to trimming and J lost 2 bases, with 23 bases between them. There are 16 residues in the CDR3. CDR3 in DNA: TGCAGCTCCGTCGGGTCCAGCGGGTGGGCCACAGATACGCAGTATTTT. It yields the protein CSSVGSSGWATDTQYF.

This clonotype was counted a few times. The J gene is TRBJ2-6, the V gene TRBV7-9; TRBD1 aligns across 7 bases. Germline V gene sequence: CDR1 SEHNR, CDR2 FQNEAQ (reference sequence). V lost 1 base and J lost 3; bases outside the gene matches: 12. The length of the CDR3 is 19 residues. In DNA, the CDR3 is TGTGCCAGCAGCTTAGAAAAGGCACAGGGGACGCTTGGGGCCAACGTCCTGACTTTC. Encoded protein: CASSLEKAQGTLGANVLTF.

This clonotype was counted ten times or more. The CDR3 loop reads CASIPRDRVTEAFF. CDR3 DNA sequence: TGTGCCAGTATCCCCCGGGACAGGGTTACTGAAGCTTTCTTT. The chain recombines TRBV19 with TRBJ1-1; the match to TRBD1 covers 9 bases. The CDR3 runs 14 residues. V was clipped by 7 bases and J by 5 bases; unmatched bases: 8. The germline gives CDR1 LNHDA, CDR2 SQIVND (reference sequence).

This clonotype was detected ten times or more. The chain combines TRBV11-2 with TRBJ2-7, with 8 positions matching TRBD1. The CDR3 covers 14 residues. V lost 3 bases to trimming and J lost 3 bases; unmatched junction nucleotides: 4. Germline CDR1 is SGHAT and CDR2 is FQNNGV. CDR3 region: CASSFGTGDYEQYV. CDR3 in DNA: TGTGCCAGCAGCTTCGGGACAGGAGACTACGAGCAGTACGTC.

This clonotype appeared a few times. The V and J genes are TRBV6-2 or TRBV6-3 and TRBJ2-2, with a weak D call TRBD2 (6 bases). Between the trimmed V and J ends, which lost 6 bases and 5 bases, there was a span of 13 bases. This CDR3 contains 14 residues. Germline values: CDR1 MNHEY, CDR2 SVGEGT. The CDR3 region has the DNA TGTGCCAGCAGCTACCTTAGCGGAACCGGGGAGCTGTTTTTT. This encodes CASSYLSGTGELFF.

There are a few counts of this clonotype. J is TRBJ2-3 and V is TRBV29-1, with D perhaps assigned TRBD1 or TRBD2 (5 bases each). This CDR3 comprises 15 residues. With 7 bases removed from V and 0 bases from J, the gap between germline ends came to 17 bases. Germline V gene data show CDR1 as SQVTM and CDR2 as ANQGSEA. CDR3 DNA: TGCAGCGCCGTGATGATCGGGACCAGCACAGATACGCAGTATTTT. Translating gives CSAVMIGTSTDTQYF.

The V gene is TRBV6-5, the J gene TRBJ2-7, with 9 bases aligning to TRBD1. From germline, CDR1 is MNHEY and CDR2 SVGAGI. V was clipped by 7 bases and J by 5 bases; unmatched bases: 15. This CDR3 contains 16 residues. This CDR3 reads CASILPPGTGYNEQYV. DNA of the CDR3: TGTGCCAGCATCCTTCCCCCCGGGACAGGGTATAACGAGCAGTACGTC.

V usage is TRBV29-1 and J usage is TRBJ1-2, with no clear D. Trimming took off 6 bases at V and 2 bases at J, with 13 bases between the two ends. CDR1 and CDR2 (germline): SQVTM, ANQGSEA. The CDR3 sequence is 13 residues long. CDR3 amino acids: CSVPSTINYGYTF. In nucleotides, the CDR3 is TGCAGCGTACCCTCGACAATAAACTATGGCTACACCTTC.

This clonotype was seen at least ten times. The chain is built from TRBV6-6 and TRBJ1-2; TRBD1 is a possible D gene (5 bases). V shed 0 bases and J shed 4 bases, with 18 bases lying between them. Germline CDR1 MNHNY, CDR2 SVGAGI (reference sequence). CDR3 length: 17 amino acids. The CDR3 spells CASSYSAGEQGPYGYTF. CDR3 nucleotide sequence: TGTGCCAGCAGTTACTCGGCGGGGGAACAAGGCCCCTATGGCTACACCTTC.

This clonotype was observed a few times. A read error may be the cause here, since a much bigger clone is one base away. V gene TRBV9 combines with J gene TRBJ1-1; no definite D call. Trimming pared 0 bases from V and 3 bases from J, leaving 3 bases between. Germline-derived CDR1 and CDR2 are SGDLS and YYNGEE. CDR3 length: 12 residues. The CDR3 protein is CASSVGYTEAFF. The CDR3 region has the DNA TGTGCCAGCAGCGTAGGGTACACTGAAGCTTTCTTT. The full variable domain, its missing parts supplied by reference TRBV9 and TRBJ1-1, is DSGVTQTPKHLITATGQRVTLRCSPRSGDLSVYWYQQSLDQGLQFLIQYYNGEERAKGNILERFSAQQFPDLHSELNLSSLELGDSALYFCASSVGYTEAFFGQGTRLTVV.

V gene TRBV7-4 combines with J gene TRBJ2-7; no firm D call. Trimming took 1 base from V and 3 from J, leaving 19 bases between them. Germline CDR1 SGHVT, CDR2 SQSDAQ. CDR3 length: 17 residues. Here the CDR3 reads CASSLGSQAVHFYEQYV. CDR3 coding DNA: TGTGCCAGCAGCTTAGGGAGCCAGGCAGTCCACTTCTACGAGCAGTACGTC.

This clonotype was recorded a few times. This chain uses TRBV6-5 with TRBJ2-1, with D perhaps matching TRBD2 (6 bases). V lost 5 bases, J lost 10 bases, and 18 bases lay in between. CDR1 and CDR2 from the germline V gene are MNHEY and SVGAGI. The CDR3 extends over 14 amino acids. The CDR3 DNA follows: TGTGCCAGCAGTGAAGTATGGGGGGTTCCGGAGCAGTTCTTC. Amino acids: CASSEVWGVPEQFF.

About this clonotype itself: A junction end diverges from the germline sequence, so it may reflect a read error. The chain links TRBV7-3 to TRBJ1-3; D not certain. The CDR3 totals 15 residues. Germline V CDR1 and CDR2: SGHTA, FQGTGA. CDR3 loop: CAGSLMGRSGNTIYF. In nucleotides, the CDR3 is TGTGCCGGCAGCTTAATGGGCAGATCTGGAAACACCATATATTTT.

This rearrangement joins TRBV28 to TRBJ1-6; 11 nucleotides line up with TRBD1. Unmatched junction bases numbered 9, after V lost 6 bases and J lost 11 bases. The CDR3 sequence is 15 residues long. CDR1 and CDR2 from the germline V gene are MDHEN and SYDVKM. This chain's CDR3 is CASSPGQGGWTPLHF. The CDR3 region has the DNA TGTGCCAGCAGCCCGGGACAGGGGGGATGGACACCCCTCCACTTT. Using reference TRBV28 and TRBJ1-6 for the parts outside the CDR3, the full variable domain is DVKVTQSSRYLVKRTGEKVFLECVQDMDHENMFWYRQDPGLGLRLIYFSYDVKMKEKGDIPEGYSVSREKKERFSLILESASTNQTSMYLCASSPGQGGWTPLHFGNGTRLTVT.

This sequence joins TRBV28 and TRBJ2-1, with D possibly matching TRBD2 (5 bases). CDR3 length equals 15 residues. Germline V CDR1 and CDR2: MDHEN, SYDVKM. Trimming removed 7 bases at V and 2 bases at J, with 15 bases between. In DNA, the CDR3 is TGTGCCAGCAAATTCAGGACTGGAGCCTACAATGAGCAGTTCTTC. The encoded protein is CASKFRTGAYNEQFF.

The CDR3 protein is CARQGEDGYTF. For the CDR3, the DNA is TGTGCCAGGCAGGGAGAAGATGGCTACACCTTC. The J gene is TRBJ1-2, the V gene TRBV2, with D possibly matching TRBD1 (5 bases). The CDR3 sequence is 11 residues long. The germline V gene has CDR1 SNHLY and CDR2 FYNNEI. V lost 9 bases and J 6 bases, leaving 11 bases between the germline ends.